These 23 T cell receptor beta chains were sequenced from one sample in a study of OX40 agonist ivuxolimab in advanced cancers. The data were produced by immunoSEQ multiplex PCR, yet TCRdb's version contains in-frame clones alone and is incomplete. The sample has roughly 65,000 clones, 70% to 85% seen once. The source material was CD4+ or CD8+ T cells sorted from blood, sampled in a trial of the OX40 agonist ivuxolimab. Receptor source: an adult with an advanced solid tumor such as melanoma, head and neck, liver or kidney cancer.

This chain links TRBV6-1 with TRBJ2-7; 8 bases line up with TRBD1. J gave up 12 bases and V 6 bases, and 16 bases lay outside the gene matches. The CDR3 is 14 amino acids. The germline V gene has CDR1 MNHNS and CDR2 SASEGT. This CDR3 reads CASSVQQGDRISYV. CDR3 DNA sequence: TGTGCCAGCAGCGTCCAACAGGGGGATCGAATATCGTACGTC.

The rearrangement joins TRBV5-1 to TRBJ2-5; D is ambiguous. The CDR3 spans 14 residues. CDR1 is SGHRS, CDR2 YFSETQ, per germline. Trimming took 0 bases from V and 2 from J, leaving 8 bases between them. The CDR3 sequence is CASSLGRQQETQYF. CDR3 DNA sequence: TGCGCCAGCAGCTTGGGACGGCAACAAGAGACCCAGTACTTC.

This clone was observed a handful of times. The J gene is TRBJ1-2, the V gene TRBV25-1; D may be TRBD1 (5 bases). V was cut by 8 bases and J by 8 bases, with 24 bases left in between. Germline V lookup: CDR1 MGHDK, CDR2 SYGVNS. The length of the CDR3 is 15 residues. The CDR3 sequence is CASGTRAPGFWGYTF. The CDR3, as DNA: TGTGCCAGCGGGACGCGGGCCCCTGGTTTTTGGGGCTACACCTTC.

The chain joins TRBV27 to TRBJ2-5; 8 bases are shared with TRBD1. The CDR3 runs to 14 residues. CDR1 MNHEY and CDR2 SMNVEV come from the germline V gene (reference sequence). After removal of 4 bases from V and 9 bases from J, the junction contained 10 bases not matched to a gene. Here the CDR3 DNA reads TGTGCCAGCAGTTCGACAGGGGACGCAGGGGCCCAGTACTTC. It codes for CASSSTGDAGAQYF.

In DNA form, the CDR3 reads TGTGCCAGCAGCTTGCCCCAAGAGACCCAGTACTTC. It is translated as CASSLPQETQYF. The chain combines TRBV5-6 with TRBJ2-5; D ambiguous. This CDR3 has 12 amino acids. Germline CDR1 is SGHDT and CDR2 is YYEEEE. V gave up 1 base and J gave up 1 base, with 2 bases separating them.

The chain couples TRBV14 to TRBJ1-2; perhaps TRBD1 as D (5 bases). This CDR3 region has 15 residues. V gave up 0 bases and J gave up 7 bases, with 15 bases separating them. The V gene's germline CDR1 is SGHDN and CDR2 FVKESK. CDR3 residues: CASSQDVNPGGGYTF. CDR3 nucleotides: TGTGCCAGCAGCCAAGATGTAAACCCTGGGGGTGGCTACACCTTC.

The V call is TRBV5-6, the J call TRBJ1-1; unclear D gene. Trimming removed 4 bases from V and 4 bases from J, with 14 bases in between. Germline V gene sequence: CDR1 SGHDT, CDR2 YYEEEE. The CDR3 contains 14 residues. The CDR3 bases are TGTGCCAGCAGCCGCGGTGGAAGCGGCACTGAAGCTTTCTTT. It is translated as CASSRGGSGTEAFF.

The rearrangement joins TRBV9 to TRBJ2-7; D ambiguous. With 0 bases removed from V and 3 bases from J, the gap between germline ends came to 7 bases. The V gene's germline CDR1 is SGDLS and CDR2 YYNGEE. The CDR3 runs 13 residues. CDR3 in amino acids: CASSVGPGYEQYV. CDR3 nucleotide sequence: TGTGCCAGCAGCGTAGGGCCGGGCTACGAGCAGTACGTC.

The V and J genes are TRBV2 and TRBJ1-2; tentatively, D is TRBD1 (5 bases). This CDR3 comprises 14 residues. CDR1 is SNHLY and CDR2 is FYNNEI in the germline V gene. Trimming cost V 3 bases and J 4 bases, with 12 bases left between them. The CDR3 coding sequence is TGTGCCAGCAGTGACGGGGGGTCGATCTATGGCTACACCTTC. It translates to CASSDGGSIYGYTF.

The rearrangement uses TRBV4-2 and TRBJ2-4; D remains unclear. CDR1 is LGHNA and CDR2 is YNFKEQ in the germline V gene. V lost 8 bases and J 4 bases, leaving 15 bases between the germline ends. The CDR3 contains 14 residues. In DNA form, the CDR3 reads TGTGCCAGCGCCGAGGCAGCCCAAAAAAACATTCAGTACTTC. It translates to CASAEAAQKNIQYF.

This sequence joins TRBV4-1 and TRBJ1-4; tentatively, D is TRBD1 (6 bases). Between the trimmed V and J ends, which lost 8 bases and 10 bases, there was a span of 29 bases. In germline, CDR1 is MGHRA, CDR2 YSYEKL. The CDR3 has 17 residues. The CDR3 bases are TGCGCCAGCGCACTCTCTAACTCGGGACAAATAAGTGGAAAACTGTTTTTT. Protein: CASALSNSGQISGKLFF.

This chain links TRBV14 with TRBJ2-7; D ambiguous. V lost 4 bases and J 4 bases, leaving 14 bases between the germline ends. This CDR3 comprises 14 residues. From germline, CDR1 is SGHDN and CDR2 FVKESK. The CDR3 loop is CASSRALGGYEQYF. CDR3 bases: TGTGCCAGCAGCCGGGCCTTAGGCGGTTACGAGCAGTACTTC.

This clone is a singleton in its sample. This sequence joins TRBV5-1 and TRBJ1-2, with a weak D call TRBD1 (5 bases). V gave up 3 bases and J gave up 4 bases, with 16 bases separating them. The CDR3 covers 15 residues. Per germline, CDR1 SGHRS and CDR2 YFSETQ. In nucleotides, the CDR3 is TGCGCCAGCAGCTCCGGTGTAGGGGCGGCCTATGGCTACACCTTC. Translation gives CASSSGVGAAYGYTF.

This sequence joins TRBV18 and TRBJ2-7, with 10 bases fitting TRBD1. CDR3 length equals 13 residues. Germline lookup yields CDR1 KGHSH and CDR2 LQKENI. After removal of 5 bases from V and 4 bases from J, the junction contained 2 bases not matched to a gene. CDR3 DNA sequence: TGTGCCAGCTCATGGGACAGGGGTTACGAGCAGTACTTC. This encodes CASSWDRGYEQYF.

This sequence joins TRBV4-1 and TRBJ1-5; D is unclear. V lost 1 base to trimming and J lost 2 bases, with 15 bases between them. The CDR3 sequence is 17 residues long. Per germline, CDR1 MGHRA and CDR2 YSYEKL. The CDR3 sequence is CASSQGPREGGNQPQHF. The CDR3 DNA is TGCGCCAGCAGCCAAGGCCCTCGGGAGGGAGGCAATCAGCCCCAGCATTTT.

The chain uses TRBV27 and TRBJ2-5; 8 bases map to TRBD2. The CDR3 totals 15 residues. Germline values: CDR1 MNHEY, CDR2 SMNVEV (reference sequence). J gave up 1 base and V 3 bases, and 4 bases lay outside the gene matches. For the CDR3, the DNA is TGTGCCAGCAGTTTCCAGCGGGGGTTCCAAGAGACCCAGTACTTC. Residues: CASSFQRGFQETQYF.

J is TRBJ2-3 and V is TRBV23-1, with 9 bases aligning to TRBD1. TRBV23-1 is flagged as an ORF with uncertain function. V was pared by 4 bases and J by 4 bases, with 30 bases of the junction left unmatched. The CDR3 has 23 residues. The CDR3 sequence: CASSRLKQGAVSSFRRSADTQYF. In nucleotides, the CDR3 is TGCGCCAGCAGTCGCTTAAAACAGGGGGCAGTCTCAAGTTTCCGCAGGAGTGCAGATACGCAGTATTTT.

The CDR3 bases are TGTGCCAGCAGCCCCTCCCCAGGGACTAGCTTCCCGGAGACCCAGTACTTC. Protein: CASSPSPGTSFPETQYF. This rearrangement joins TRBV11-3 to TRBJ2-5; 9 nucleotides agree with TRBD2. This CDR3 is 17 amino acids long. Germline V gene sequence: CDR1 SGHNT, CDR2 YENEEA. V lost 5 bases, J lost 5 bases, and 15 bases stayed unmatched.

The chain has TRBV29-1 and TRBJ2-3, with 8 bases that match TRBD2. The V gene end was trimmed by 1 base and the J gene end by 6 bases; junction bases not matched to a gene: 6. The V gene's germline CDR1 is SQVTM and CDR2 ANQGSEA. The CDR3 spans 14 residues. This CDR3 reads CSVEGGRREDTQYF. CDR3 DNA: TGCAGCGTTGAAGGCGGGAGGAGAGAGGATACGCAGTATTTT.

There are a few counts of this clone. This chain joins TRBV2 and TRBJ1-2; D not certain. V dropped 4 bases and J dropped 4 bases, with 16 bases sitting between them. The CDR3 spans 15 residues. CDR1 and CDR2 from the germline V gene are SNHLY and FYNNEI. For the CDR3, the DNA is TGTGCCAGCAGTGTCGGATGGAGTGCTGGCTATGGCTACACCTTC. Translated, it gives CASSVGWSAGYGYTF.

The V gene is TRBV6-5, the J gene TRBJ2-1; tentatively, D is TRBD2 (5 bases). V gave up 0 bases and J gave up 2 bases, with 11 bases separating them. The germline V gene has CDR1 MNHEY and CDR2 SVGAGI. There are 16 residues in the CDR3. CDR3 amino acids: CASSYSRLAPYNEQFF. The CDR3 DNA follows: TGTGCCAGCAGTTACTCAAGGCTAGCCCCCTACAATGAGCAGTTCTTC.

The CDR3 nucleotides read TGCGCCAGCAGCTCCGGGACAGGCGATACCGGGGAGCTGTTTTTT. It specifies CASSSGTGDTGELFF. The chain is built from TRBV5-1 and TRBJ2-2; 8 positions agree with TRBD1. Germline V lookup: CDR1 SGHRS, CDR2 YFSETQ. The CDR3 spans 15 residues. J lost 5 bases, V lost 3 bases, and 6 bases had no gene match.

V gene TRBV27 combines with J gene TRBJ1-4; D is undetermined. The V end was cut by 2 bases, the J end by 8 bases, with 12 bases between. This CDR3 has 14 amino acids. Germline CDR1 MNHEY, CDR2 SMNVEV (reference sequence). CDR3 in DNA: TGTGCCAGCAGTTTAACAACACTTGCGGAAAAACTGTTTTTT. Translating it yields CASSLTTLAEKLFF.